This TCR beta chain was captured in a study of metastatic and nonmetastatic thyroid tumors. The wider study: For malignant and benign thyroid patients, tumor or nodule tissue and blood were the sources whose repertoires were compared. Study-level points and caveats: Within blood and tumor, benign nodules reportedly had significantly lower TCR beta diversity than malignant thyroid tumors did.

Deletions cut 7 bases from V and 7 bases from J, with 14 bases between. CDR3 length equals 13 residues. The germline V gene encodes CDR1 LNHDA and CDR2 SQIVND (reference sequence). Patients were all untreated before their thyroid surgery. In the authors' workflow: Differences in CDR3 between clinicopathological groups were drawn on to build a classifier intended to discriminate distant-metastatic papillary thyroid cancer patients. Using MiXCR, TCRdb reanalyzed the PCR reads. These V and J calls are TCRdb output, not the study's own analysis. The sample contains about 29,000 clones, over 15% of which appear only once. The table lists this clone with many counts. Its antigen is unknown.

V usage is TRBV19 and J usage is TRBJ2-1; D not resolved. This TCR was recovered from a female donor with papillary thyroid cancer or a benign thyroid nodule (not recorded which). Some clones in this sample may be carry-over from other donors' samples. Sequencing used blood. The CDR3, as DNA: TGTGCCAGTATAAGCCTGAATCGTAATGAGCAGTTCTTC. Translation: CASISLNRNEQFF.